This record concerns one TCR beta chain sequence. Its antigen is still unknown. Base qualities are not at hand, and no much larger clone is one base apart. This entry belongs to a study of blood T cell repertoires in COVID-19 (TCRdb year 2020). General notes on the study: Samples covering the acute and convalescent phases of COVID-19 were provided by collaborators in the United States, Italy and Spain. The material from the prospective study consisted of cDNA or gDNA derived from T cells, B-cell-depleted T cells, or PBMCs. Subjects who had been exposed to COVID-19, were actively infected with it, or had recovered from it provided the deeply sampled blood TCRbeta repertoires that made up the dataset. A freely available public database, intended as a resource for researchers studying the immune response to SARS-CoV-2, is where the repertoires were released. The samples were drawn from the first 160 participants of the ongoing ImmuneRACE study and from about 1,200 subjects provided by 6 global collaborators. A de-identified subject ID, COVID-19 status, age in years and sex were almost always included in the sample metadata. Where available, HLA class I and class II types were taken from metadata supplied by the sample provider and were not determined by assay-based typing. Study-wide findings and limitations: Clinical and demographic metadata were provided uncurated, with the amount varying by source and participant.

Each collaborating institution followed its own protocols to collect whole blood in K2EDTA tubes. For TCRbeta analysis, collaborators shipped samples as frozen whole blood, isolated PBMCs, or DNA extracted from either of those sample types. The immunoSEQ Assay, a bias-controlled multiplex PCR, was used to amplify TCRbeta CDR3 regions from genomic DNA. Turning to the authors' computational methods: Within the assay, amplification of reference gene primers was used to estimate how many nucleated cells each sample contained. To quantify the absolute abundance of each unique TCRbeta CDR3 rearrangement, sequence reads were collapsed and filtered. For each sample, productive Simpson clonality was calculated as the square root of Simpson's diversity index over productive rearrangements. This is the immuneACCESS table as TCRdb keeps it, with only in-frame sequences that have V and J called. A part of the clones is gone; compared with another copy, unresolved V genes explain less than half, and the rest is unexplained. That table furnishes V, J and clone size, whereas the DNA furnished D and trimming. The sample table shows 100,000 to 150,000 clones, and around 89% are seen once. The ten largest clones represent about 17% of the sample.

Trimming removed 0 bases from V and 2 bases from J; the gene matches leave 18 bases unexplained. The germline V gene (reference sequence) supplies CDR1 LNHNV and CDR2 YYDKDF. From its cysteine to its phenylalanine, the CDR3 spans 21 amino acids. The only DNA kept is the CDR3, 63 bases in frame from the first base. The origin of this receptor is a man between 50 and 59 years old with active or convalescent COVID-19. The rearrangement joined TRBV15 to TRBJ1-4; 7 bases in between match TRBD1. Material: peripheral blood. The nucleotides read TGTGCCACCAGCAGAGATCTAGGGAGAACAGGGGATCCGGGGACTAATGAAAAACTGTTTTTT. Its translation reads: CATSRDLGRTGDPGTNEKLFF.